These 31 T cell receptor beta chains were sequenced from one sample in a study of shared clonotypes between healthy human individuals. TCRdb's table, derived via immunoSEQ multiplex PCR, lists solely in-frame clones and lacks some. Among 2 million to 2.5 million clones listed, 85% to 95% were seen once. The sample consisted of naive CD4+ T cells from PBMCs. The subset is: CD45RA+ positively selected. Receptor source: a young man in good health. Some clones in this sample may be carry-over from other donors' samples.

This clone appeared a single time. This chain connects TRBV4-1 to TRBJ2-5; no clear D gene. CDR3 length equals 14 residues. Trimming took off 0 bases at V and 7 bases at J, with 12 bases between the two ends. The germline gives CDR1 MGHRA, CDR2 YSYEKL. The CDR3 spells CASSQDRAKGTQYF. The CDR3 DNA follows: TGCGCCAGCAGCCAAGATCGGGCTAAGGGGACCCAGTACTTC.

The chain links TRBV14 to TRBJ2-3, with D maybe TRBD2 (5 bases). The germline gives CDR1 SGHDN, CDR2 FVKESK. CDR3 length equals 15 residues. Trimming removed 4 bases at V and 2 bases at J, with 13 bases between. The CDR3 DNA reads as TGTGCCAGCAGCCCATGGACTGCCTACACAGATACGCAGTATTTT. Translating gives CASSPWTAYTDTQYF. Full variable domain (missing parts from reference TRBV14 and TRBJ2-3): EAGVTQFPSHSVIEKGQTVTLRCDPISGHDNLYWYRRVMGKEIKFLLHFVKESKQDESGMPNNRFLAERTGGTYSTLKVQPAELEDSGVYFCASSPWTAYTDTQYFGPGTRLTVL.

V usage is TRBV19 and J usage is TRBJ2-5; TRBD2 matches 12 bases. The ends lost 5 bases at V and 2 bases at J; junction bases unmatched: 6. The CDR3 runs to 16 residues. From germline, CDR1 is LNHDA and CDR2 SQIVND (reference sequence). The CDR3 sequence: CASSLPSGRGQETQYF. CDR3 sequence (DNA): TGTGCCAGTAGTCTCCCTAGCGGGAGGGGGCAAGAGACCCAGTACTTC.

The genes are TRBV15 and TRBJ2-1, with a tentative D call TRBD2 (5 bases). The CDR3 has 16 residues. V was trimmed by 3 bases and J by 7 bases, leaving 19 bases between them. Germline CDR1 LNHNV, CDR2 YYDKDF (reference sequence). CDR3 coding DNA: TGTGCCACCAGCAGGACGGTCCCGTCCTCGGGGAATGAGCAGTTCTTC. Translated: CATSRTVPSSGNEQFF.

This chain uses TRBV18 with TRBJ2-3, with 14 bases that match TRBD2. The CDR3 is made up of 16 amino acids. V was pared by 4 bases and J by 5 bases, with 5 bases of the junction left unmatched. The germline V gene encodes CDR1 KGHSH and CDR2 LQKENI. The CDR3 is CASSQGTSGSIDTQYF. The DNA for the CDR3 is TGTGCCAGCTCACAGGGGACTAGCGGGAGTATAGATACGCAGTATTTT.

The table lists this clone with a count of one. The chain couples TRBV6-1 to TRBJ1-5; D gene ambiguous. The germline CDR1 and CDR2 sequences are MNHNS and SASEGT. CDR3 size: 16 residues. Trimming took 4 bases from V and 4 from J, leaving 17 bases between them. CDR3 in amino acids: CASSVFMSGLNQPQHF. Written as DNA, the CDR3 is TGTGCCAGCAGTGTTTTTATGTCGGGGTTAAATCAGCCCCAGCATTTT.

The rearrangement links TRBV18 to TRBJ2-2; TRBD1 is a possible D gene (5 bases). Trimming stripped 3 bases from V and 2 bases from J, with 13 bases between. Germline values: CDR1 KGHSH, CDR2 LQKENI. The CDR3 extends over 16 amino acids. CDR3 in DNA: TGTGCCAGCTCACCTTGGCAGGGTGGTAACACCGGGGAGCTGTTTTTT. This encodes CASSPWQGGNTGELFF.

With regard to this clone: At the DNA level, this CDR3 is encoded by other sequences in the same sample as well. The chain has TRBV19 and TRBJ2-1, with unresolved D. Germline V gene lookup returns CDR1 LNHDA and CDR2 SQIVND (reference sequence). V dropped 9 bases and J dropped 4 bases, with 7 bases sitting between them. This CDR3 is built from 11 residues. CDR3 protein: CASRSYNEQFF. CDR3 in DNA: TGTGCCAGCCGGAGTTACAATGAGCAGTTCTTC.

This clone was observed once. The chain combines TRBV30 with TRBJ1-2, with a possible D match to TRBD1 (5 bases). The V end was cut by 0 bases, the J end by 4 bases, with 12 bases between. This CDR3 comprises 14 residues. CDR1 is GTSNPN, CDR2 SVGIG, per germline (reference sequence). The DNA for the CDR3 is TGTGCCTGGAGTGTAGGGCTGGGGCGCTATGGCTACACCTTC. Its translation is CAWSVGLGRYGYTF.

V usage is TRBV19 and J usage is TRBJ2-7, with 9 bases aligning to TRBD2. The length of the CDR3 is 15 residues. CDR1 is LNHDA, CDR2 SQIVND, per germline (reference sequence). The junction had 4 bases not matched to a gene; V was cut back by 4 bases and J by 0 bases. CDR3 region: CASSTVAGASYEQYF. The CDR3 nucleotides read TGTGCCAGTAGTACAGTAGCGGGAGCCTCCTACGAGCAGTACTTC. Variable domain in full (rest from reference TRBV19 and TRBJ2-7): DGGITQSPKYLFRKEGQNVTLSCEQNLNHDAMYWYRQDPGQGLRLIYYSQIVNDFQKGDIAEGYSVSREKKESFPLTVTSAQKNPTAFYLCASSTVAGASYEQYFGPGTRLTVT.

CDR3 DNA: TGTGCCAGCAGTGATGGTGCGGGAGATACGCAGTATTTT. Protein: CASSDGAGDTQYF. The rearrangement uses TRBV2 and TRBJ2-3; D is perhaps TRBD2 (5 bases). Trimming stripped 3 bases from V and 5 bases from J, with 9 bases between. The CDR3 loop spans 13 amino acids. Germline V gives CDR1 SNHLY, CDR2 FYNNEI.

The chain couples TRBV4-1 to TRBJ1-5; perhaps TRBD1 as D (5 bases). Looked up from germline, CDR1 is MGHRA and CDR2 is YSYEKL. Trimming pared 3 bases from V and 7 bases from J, leaving 19 bases between. The CDR3 is made up of 16 amino acids. The CDR3, as DNA: TGCGCCAGCAGCCAGCCATTAGCAGGGCTTAACCAGCCCCAGCATTTT. This encodes CASSQPLAGLNQPQHF.

In regard to this clone: Other nucleotide sequences in the sample specify the same CDR3. The rearrangement uses TRBV20-1 and TRBJ2-3; D call uncertain. The CDR3 covers 11 residues. Germline V gene sequence: CDR1 DFQATT, CDR2 SNEGSKA (reference sequence). V lost 6 bases and J lost 2, with 6 bases in between. The CDR3 nucleotides are TGCAGTGCCCGGCCCACAGATACGCAGTATTTT. Its translation: CSARPTDTQYF.

The chain has TRBV29-1 and TRBJ2-3; D is uncertain. Trimming shortened V by 6 bases and J by 5 bases, and 15 bases separated the two germline ends. CDR1 SQVTM and CDR2 ANQGSEA come from the germline V gene. The CDR3 extends over 13 amino acids. CDR3 coding DNA: TGCAGCGTCCTTCGCCCTTCTGGAGATACGCAGTATTTT. The encoded protein is CSVLRPSGDTQYF.

Concerning this clone: Within the sample, other DNA sequences also encode this same CDR3. V usage is TRBV15 and J usage is TRBJ2-6; D is unresolved. The CDR3 covers 15 residues. The germline V gene encodes CDR1 LNHNV and CDR2 YYDKDF (reference sequence). Trimming stripped 1 base from V and 0 bases from J, with 4 bases between. The CDR3 region is CATSRGGSGANVLTF. The CDR3 bases are TGTGCCACCAGCAGAGGCGGCTCTGGGGCCAACGTCCTGACTTTC.

The rearrangement links TRBV5-5 to TRBJ2-5, with D unclear. Germline values: CDR1 SGHKS, CDR2 YYEKEE (reference sequence). Between the trimmed V and J ends, which lost 0 bases and 0 bases, there was a span of 12 bases. The CDR3 consists of 16 residues. This CDR3 reads CASSLESAADQETQYF. CDR3 coding DNA: TGTGCCAGCAGCTTGGAGTCGGCGGCAGACCAAGAGACCCAGTACTTC.

The count of this clone is one. The V call is TRBV9, the J call TRBJ2-2; D is perhaps TRBD1 (6 bases). Germline values: CDR1 SGDLS, CDR2 YYNGEE. The CDR3 has 13 amino acids. V was trimmed by 4 bases and J by 8 bases, leaving 12 bases between them. CDR3 sequence: CASSPVDRGELFF. The DNA of the CDR3 is TGTGCCAGCAGCCCTGTGGACAGAGGGGAGCTGTTTTTT. The entire variable domain, with the rest obtained from reference TRBV9 and TRBJ2-2, is as follows: DSGVTQTPKHLITATGQRVTLRCSPRSGDLSVYWYQQSLDQGLQFLIQYYNGEERAKGNILERFSAQQFPDLHSELNLSSLELGDSALYFCASSPVDRGELFFGEGSRLTVL.

The chain is built from TRBV29-1 and TRBJ2-7; 8 bases agree with TRBD2. V was clipped by 1 base and J by 6 bases; unmatched bases: 14. The CDR3 totals 16 residues. Germline V gives CDR1 SQVTM, CDR2 ANQGSEA. This chain's CDR3 is CSVEAQWGAGDGEQYF. CDR3 DNA: TGCAGCGTTGAAGCTCAATGGGGAGCGGGAGATGGCGAGCAGTACTTC.

The chain couples TRBV2 to TRBJ2-3; 7 bases align to TRBD2. V was pared by 6 bases and J by 6 bases, with 12 bases of the junction left unmatched. The CDR3 is 15 residues long. The germline V gene has CDR1 SNHLY and CDR2 FYNNEI. The CDR3 here is CASRGRSGVGDTQYF. The CDR3 DNA is TGTGCCAGCAGGGGCCGAAGCGGGGTCGGGGATACGCAGTATTTT.

The rearrangement uses TRBV5-1 and TRBJ2-1; 9 bases map to TRBD2. After removal of 6 bases from V and 7 bases from J, the junction contained 5 bases not matched to a gene. The CDR3 spans 13 residues. Germline CDR1 SGHRS, CDR2 YFSETQ. The CDR3 spells CASMQGLANEQFF. DNA of the CDR3: TGCGCCAGCATGCAGGGACTAGCTAATGAGCAGTTCTTC.

J is TRBJ2-7 and V is TRBV13, with a possible D match to TRBD1 (6 bases). V was cut by 3 bases and J by 9 bases, with 24 bases left in between. Per the germline V gene, CDR1 is PRHDT and CDR2 is FYEKMQ (reference sequence). The CDR3 spans 16 residues. The CDR3 sequence is CASSFTGSLGMEGQYF. CDR3 nucleotide sequence: TGTGCCAGCAGCTTCACAGGGAGTCTGGGGATGGAAGGGCAGTACTTC. The entire variable domain, with the rest obtained from reference TRBV13 and TRBJ2-7, is as follows: AAGVIQSPRHLIKEKRETATLKCYPIPRHDTVYWYQQGPGQDPQFLISFYEKMQSDKGSIPDRFSAQQFSDYHSELNMSSLELGDSALYFCASSFTGSLGMEGQYFGPGTRLTVT.

This clone occurred once. V gene TRBV5-1 combines with J gene TRBJ1-5; D remains ambiguous. The CDR3 runs to 15 residues. V lost 0 bases, J lost 5 bases, and 12 bases lay in between. Germline CDR1 and CDR2: SGHRS and YFSETQ. CDR3 DNA sequence: TGCGCCAGCAGCTTGGGTAATAGTAGGGATCAGCCCCAGCATTTT. Residues: CASSLGNSRDQPQHF.

This chain links TRBV27 with TRBJ2-7, with D unclear. CDR1 and CDR2 (germline): MNHEY, SMNVEV (reference sequence). V lost 0 bases and J lost 6, with 9 bases in between. The CDR3 has 13 amino acids. The CDR3 reads CASSLSRPPEQYF. The CDR3 nucleotides are TGTGCCAGCAGTTTATCGCGACCTCCCGAGCAGTACTTC.

The gene calls are TRBV30 and TRBJ2-1; 7 nucleotides align to TRBD2. There are 17 residues in the CDR3. CDR1 and CDR2 (germline): GTSNPN, SVGIG (reference sequence). V gave up 1 base and J gave up 4 bases; unmatched junction bases: 13. In nucleotides, the CDR3 is TGTGCCTGGAGTGGTTCTGGCGGGAGACCCCTTTACAATGAGCAGTTCTTC. Translating it yields CAWSGSGGRPLYNEQFF.

On this clone itself: The junction departs from germline at one end; a sequencing error may be responsible. The V gene is TRBV2, the J gene TRBJ2-7; D is uncertain. CDR3 length: 12 amino acids. The germline CDR1 and CDR2 sequences are SNHLY and FYNNEI. Here the CDR3 reads CASNEVREGTHF. In nucleotides, the CDR3 is TGTGCCAGCAACGAAGTTAGGGAAGGAACGCACTTC.

The V gene is TRBV5-1, the J gene TRBJ1-3; no reliable D call. The length of the CDR3 is 16 residues. V was clipped by 1 base and J by 0 bases, with 11 bases between them. CDR1 and CDR2 (germline): SGHRS, YFSETQ. CDR3 amino acids: CASSLSQVHSGNTIYF. The CDR3 DNA follows: TGCGCCAGCAGCTTGAGTCAAGTTCACTCTGGAAACACCATATATTTT.

This rearrangement joins TRBV27 to TRBJ2-2, with D possibly matching TRBD2 (6 bases). Germline-derived CDR1 and CDR2 are MNHEY and SMNVEV (reference sequence). The ends were cut back, 7 bases at V and 3 bases at J, with 12 bases in the middle. This CDR3 comprises 14 residues. CDR3 in amino acids: CASMSREDTGELFF. CDR3 DNA: TGTGCCAGCATGTCCAGGGAGGACACCGGGGAGCTGTTTTTT.

The chain couples TRBV29-1 to TRBJ1-1, with TRBD1 matching 7 bases. The trim removed 7 bases at V and 12 bases at J, leaving 17 bases unmatched. The CDR3 has 13 residues. CDR1 SQVTM and CDR2 ANQGSEA come from the germline V gene. The CDR3 reads CSGKRGGQGDTFF. The CDR3 DNA reads as TGCAGCGGCAAGCGCGGGGGTCAGGGGGATACTTTCTTT.

The chain recombines TRBV6-5 with TRBJ2-5; 11 nucleotides agree with TRBD2. This CDR3 is 14 amino acids long. V lost 5 bases to trimming and J lost 6 bases; unmatched junction nucleotides: 5. Germline V gene data show CDR1 as MNHEY and CDR2 as SVGAGI. CDR3 bases: TGTGCCAGCAGTCCCAGGACTAGCGGGCAGACCCAGTACTTC. Amino acid sequence: CASSPRTSGQTQYF.

The chain recombines TRBV29-1 with TRBJ1-2; tentative D call: TRBD1 (5 bases). CDR3 length: 17 amino acids. Germline V gene data show CDR1 as SQVTM and CDR2 as ANQGSEA. Trimming shortened V by 3 bases and J by 0 bases, and 20 bases separated the two germline ends. In DNA form, the CDR3 reads TGCAGCGTTGAGGTATCGGGACTTACCTTAGCTAACTATGGCTACACCTTC. As protein: CSVEVSGLTLANYGYTF.

The chain joins TRBV27 to TRBJ2-3; 8 bases align to TRBD2. In germline, CDR1 is MNHEY, CDR2 SMNVEV (reference sequence). The CDR3 contains 18 residues. Unmatched junction bases numbered 21, after V lost 10 bases and J lost 3 bases. The CDR3 sequence: CATETEGCSGSATDTQYF. In DNA form, the CDR3 reads TGTGCCACCGAAACCGAGGGGTGCAGCGGGAGTGCGACAGATACGCAGTATTTT.